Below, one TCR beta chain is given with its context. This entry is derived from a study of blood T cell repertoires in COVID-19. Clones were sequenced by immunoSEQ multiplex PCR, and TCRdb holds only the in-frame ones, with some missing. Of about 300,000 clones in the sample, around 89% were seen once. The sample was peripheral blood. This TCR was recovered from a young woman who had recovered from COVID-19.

Here the CDR3 reads CASSIWRGNTEAFF. Written as DNA, the CDR3 is TGTGCCAGTAGTATCTGGCGGGGGAACACTGAAGCTTTCTTT. This sequence joins TRBV19 and TRBJ1-1; D call uncertain. Trimming cost V 3 bases and J 1 base, with 9 bases left between them. Germline V gene data show CDR1 as LNHDA and CDR2 as SQIVND (reference sequence). The CDR3 length is 14 residues.